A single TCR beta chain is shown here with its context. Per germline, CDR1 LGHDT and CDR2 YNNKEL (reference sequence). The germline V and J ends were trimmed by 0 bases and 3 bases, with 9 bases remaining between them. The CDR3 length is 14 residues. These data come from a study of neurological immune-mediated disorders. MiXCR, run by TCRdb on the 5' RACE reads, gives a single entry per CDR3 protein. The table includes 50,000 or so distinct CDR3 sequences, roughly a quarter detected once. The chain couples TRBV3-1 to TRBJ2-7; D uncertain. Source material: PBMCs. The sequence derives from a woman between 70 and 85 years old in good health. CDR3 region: CASSQEMGFYEQYF. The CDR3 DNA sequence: TGTGCCAGCAGCCAAGAGATGGGTTTCTACGAGCAGTACTTC.